These 15 T cell receptor beta chains originate from one sample sequenced in a study of cytomegalovirus exposure and HLA in healthy donors. Primers: 60 Vbeta forward and 13 Jbeta reverse. Using immunoSEQ multiplex PCR, the repertoire was profiled, and TCRdb retains in-frame clones only, with some absent. The sample has around 140,000 clones; approximately 79% are singletons. Material for sequencing was PBMCs. These receptors were collected from a male donor in good health and CMV-seronegative.

This sequence joins TRBV6-1 and TRBJ2-4; D possibly corresponds to TRBD1 (5 bases). The V gene's germline CDR1 is MNHNS and CDR2 SASEGT. Trimming removed 0 bases from V and 6 bases from J, with 6 bases in between. The CDR3 consists of 13 residues. The CDR3 DNA reads TGTGCCAGCAGTGAAGCGCAGGGAAACATTCAGTACTTC. It translates to CASSEAQGNIQYF.

The CDR3 sequence is CASTLDSYGYTF. The CDR3 DNA sequence: TGTGCCAGCACCTTGGACAGCTATGGCTACACCTTC. This sequence joins TRBV6-1 and TRBJ1-2; a weak D match, TRBD1 (6 bases). Germline V CDR1 and CDR2: MNHNS, SASEGT. The CDR3 extends over 12 amino acids. Trimming left V 7 bases short and J 4 bases short, with 10 bases between.

The chain recombines TRBV5-8 with TRBJ1-3; the D gene is possibly TRBD1 (5 bases). The CDR3 totals 17 residues. The germline gives CDR1 SGHTS, CDR2 YDEGEE. V dropped 0 bases and J dropped 0 bases, with 13 bases sitting between them. In DNA form, the CDR3 reads TGTGCCAGCAGCTTGGAGGGGATGCGTAGCTCTGGAAACACCATATATTTT. Amino acids: CASSLEGMRSSGNTIYF.

The J gene is TRBJ2-1, the V gene TRBV5-4; 9 bases line up with TRBD2. J gave up 8 bases and V 0 bases, and 6 bases lay outside the gene matches. Germline V gene lookup returns CDR1 SGHNT and CDR2 YYREEE (reference sequence). The CDR3 is 15 residues long. For the CDR3, the DNA is TGTGCCAGCAGCTTGGTTAGCGGGGGCTCGGATGAGCAGTTCTTC. This codes for CASSLVSGGSDEQFF.

The gene calls are TRBV29-1 and TRBJ1-2; tentative D call: TRBD1 (6 bases). Germline V gives CDR1 SQVTM, CDR2 ANQGSEA. This CDR3 comprises 11 residues. The CDR3 here is CSTWEGGGYTF. The CDR3 DNA follows: TGCAGTACCTGGGAAGGGGGTGGCTACACCTTC. The variable domain in full, with the rest retrieved from reference TRBV29-1 and TRBJ1-2, is SAVISQKPSRDICQRGTSLTIQCQVDSQVTMMFWYRQQPGQSLTLIATANQGSEATYESGFVIDKFPISRPNLTFSTLTVSNMSPEDSSIYLCSTWEGGGYTFGSGTRLTVV.

The J gene is TRBJ1-4, the V gene TRBV6-4; a weak D match, TRBD1 (5 bases). The CDR3 length is 15 residues. The germline CDR1 and CDR2 sequences are MRHNA and SNTAGT. Trimming stripped 3 bases from V and 10 bases from J, with 18 bases between. The CDR3 reads CASSETVGGLGKLFF. The CDR3 DNA follows: TGTGCCAGCAGTGAGACGGTCGGGGGACTTGGAAAACTGTTTTTT.

The chain carries TRBV9 and TRBJ2-5; D perhaps matches TRBD2 (5 bases). With 4 bases removed from V and 4 bases from J, the gap between germline ends came to 17 bases. Germline CDR1 reads SGDLS; CDR2 reads YYNGEE. The CDR3 sequence is 15 residues long. The CDR3 reads CASSSRTGRAETQYF. The CDR3 region has the DNA TGTGCCAGCAGCTCAAGGACCGGGCGGGCAGAGACCCAGTACTTC.

Worth noting for this clone: One end of the junction varies from germline; a read error may be responsible. At the DNA level, this CDR3 is encoded by other sequences in the same sample as well. The rearrangement joins TRBV6-1 to TRBJ2-3; TRBD2 might be the D (6 bases). The germline CDR1 and CDR2 sequences are MNHNS and SASEGT. The CDR3 is 15 residues long. CDR3 protein: CASSGLPTSTDTQYF. CDR3 in DNA: TGTGCCAGCAGTGGACTACCTACTAGCACGGATACGCAGTATTTT.

The rearrangement uses TRBV15 and TRBJ2-2, with D possibly matching TRBD1 (6 bases). CDR3 size: 13 residues. Germline values: CDR1 LNHNV, CDR2 YYDKDF (reference sequence). V was clipped by 3 bases and J by 7 bases, with 9 bases between them. CDR3 DNA: TGTGCCACCAGCAGTACAGGGAACGGGGAGCTGTTTTTT. It encodes CATSSTGNGELFF.

The genes are TRBV6-6 and TRBJ2-2; TRBD2 is a possible D gene (6 bases). The ends were cut back, 6 bases at V and 5 bases at J, with 19 bases in the middle. Germline V lookup: CDR1 MNHNY, CDR2 SVGAGI (reference sequence). The CDR3 totals 16 residues. In nucleotides, the CDR3 is TGTGCCAGCAGCCCATACCGGGACTTAGCTACCGGGGAGCTGTTTTTT. Protein: CASSPYRDLATGELFF.

The CDR3 DNA reads TGTGCCAGCAGCAGGGGGAGCCAAGAGACCCAGTACTTC. It specifies CASSRGSQETQYF. The rearrangement uses TRBV27 and TRBJ2-5; 7 bases fit TRBD1. Looked up from germline, CDR1 is MNHEY and CDR2 is SMNVEV (reference sequence). The CDR3 spans 13 residues. The J segment lost 1 base and the V segment lost 6 bases, leaving 2 bases of the junction unmatched.

This clone has only a few counts. This chain uses TRBV7-9 with TRBJ1-3; D may be TRBD1 (5 bases). The CDR3 has 13 residues. V was shortened by 5 bases and J by 7 bases, with 12 bases between the two germline ends. Germline-derived CDR1 and CDR2 are SEHNR and FQNEAQ (reference sequence). The CDR3 DNA reads as TGTGCCAGCAGCCCCGCGGGGGATAACACCATATATTTT. This gives the protein CASSPAGDNTIYF.

The chain couples TRBV2 to TRBJ1-2; a possible D gene is TRBD1 (6 bases). The CDR3 sequence is 14 residues long. Germline V CDR1 and CDR2: SNHLY, FYNNEI. Trimming pared 7 bases from V and 5 bases from J, leaving 17 bases between. The CDR3 spells CASNLLPQGYGYTF. In DNA, the CDR3 is TGTGCCAGCAACTTACTACCTCAGGGGTATGGCTACACCTTC. Using reference TRBV2 and TRBJ1-2 for the parts outside the CDR3, the full variable domain is EPEVTQTPSHQVTQMGQEVILRCVPISNHLYFYWYRQILGQKVEFLVSFYNNEISEKSEIFDDQFSVERPDGSNFTLKIRSTKLEDSAMYFCASNLLPQGYGYTFGSGTRLTVV.

The chain employs TRBV2 and TRBJ2-2; D may be TRBD1 (6 bases). The germline CDR1 and CDR2 sequences are SNHLY and FYNNEI. The CDR3 runs 17 residues. The V end lost 5 bases, the J end lost 0 bases, and 16 bases lay between the germline ends. The CDR3 coding sequence is TGTGCCAGCAGTCAAGGTCTAGGACAGCCGAACACCGGGGAGCTGTTTTTT. Residues: CASSQGLGQPNTGELFF.

This chain uses TRBV7-9 with TRBJ2-1; TRBD1 is a possible D gene (6 bases). Trimming took off 3 bases at V and 7 bases at J, with 19 bases between the two ends. CDR1 and CDR2 from the germline V gene are SEHNR and FQNEAQ (reference sequence). CDR3 length: 16 amino acids. The CDR3 coding sequence is TGTGCCAGCAGCTTTAGACTGGACAGCCCATCGAATGAGCAGTTCTTC. This sequence encodes CASSFRLDSPSNEQFF.